These 30 T cell receptor beta chains share one sample of origin, sequenced in a study of CD8 T cells in Susac syndrome. RNA totalling 0.5 to 1 ug underwent reverse transcription with random hexamers. TCRdb recomputed calls from the immunoSEQ multiplex PCR reads with MiXCR, one row per CDR3 protein. Of approximately 79,000 distinct CDR3 sequences in the sample, 80% to 95% were seen once. The sample comprised CD8+ T cells from PBMCs. All receptors come from a human donor with Susac syndrome.

The sample holds one count of this clonotype. J is TRBJ1-2 and V is TRBV12-3 or TRBV12-4; D is perhaps TRBD1 (6 bases). V was trimmed by 5 bases and J by 1 base, leaving 14 bases between them. CDR3 length equals 15 residues. The CDR3 protein is CASSPGQPFNYGYTF. In DNA form, the CDR3 reads TGTGCCAGCAGTCCCGGACAGCCTTTTAACTATGGCTACACCTTC.

This CDR3 reads CASKEGFADEKLFF. DNA of the CDR3: TGTGCCAGCAAAGAAGGGTTTGCGGATGAAAAACTGTTTTTT. The rearrangement joins TRBV2 to TRBJ1-4; unclear D gene. Germline V gene sequence: CDR1 SNHLY, CDR2 FYNNEI. Trimming cost V 7 bases and J 6 bases, with 15 bases left between them. The length of the CDR3 is 14 residues.

The chain recombines TRBV19 with TRBJ2-1, with 7 positions matching TRBD2. Trimming removed 1 base from V and 5 bases from J; junction bases left unmatched: 14. The CDR3 consists of 18 residues. Germline CDR1 and CDR2: LNHDA and SQIVND (reference sequence). For the CDR3, the DNA is TGTGCCAGTAGTATAGGGTTTGTGCGGGGGACCAGTGACAATGAGCAGTTCTTC. This codes for CASSIGFVRGTSDNEQFF.

The chain has TRBV6-6 and TRBJ2-2; D may correspond to TRBD1 or TRBD2 (5 bases each). Germline V gives CDR1 MNHNY, CDR2 SVGAGI (reference sequence). The CDR3 spans 14 residues. The germline V and J ends were trimmed by 7 bases and 7 bases, with 16 bases remaining between them. The CDR3: CASMKGRDVGELFF. The CDR3 DNA sequence: TGTGCCAGCATGAAAGGCAGGGACGTCGGGGAGCTGTTTTTT.

The rearrangement uses TRBV14 and TRBJ1-2, with 9 bases fitting TRBD1. This CDR3 spans 15 amino acids. Per the germline V gene, CDR1 is SGHDN and CDR2 is FVKESK. V lost 1 base, J lost 2 bases, and 2 bases stayed unmatched. In DNA form, the CDR3 reads TGTGCCAGCAGCCAAGGACAGGGGGTGAACTATGGCTACACCTTC. Amino acid sequence: CASSQGQGVNYGYTF.

The sample holds a few counts of this clonotype. The V and J genes are TRBV4-1 and TRBJ1-2, with a tentative D call TRBD1 (6 bases). The V gene lost 1 base and the J gene lost 3 bases, with 12 bases spanning the gap. Germline CDR1 is MGHRA and CDR2 is YSYEKL. This CDR3 comprises 15 residues. The CDR3 coding sequence is TGCGCCAGCAGCCAAGGACAGGCCGCTTACTATGGCTACACCTTC. Translation gives CASSQGQAAYYGYTF.

The rearrangement joins TRBV6-1 to TRBJ2-3, with a weak D call TRBD2 (6 bases). Trimming took 4 bases from V and 3 from J, leaving 8 bases between them. The CDR3 spans 13 residues. Germline CDR1 MNHNS, CDR2 SASEGT. CDR3 protein: CASSAGETDTQYF. DNA for the CDR3: TGTGCCAGCAGTGCGGGAGAGACAGATACGCAGTATTTT.

This chain uses TRBV6-4 with TRBJ1-5; D perhaps matches TRBD1 (6 bases). V gave up 2 bases and J gave up 2 bases, with 19 bases separating them. Germline V lookup: CDR1 MRHNA, CDR2 SNTAGT. The CDR3 spans 18 residues. In DNA form, the CDR3 reads TGTGCCAGCAGTGACCCCATGGCCCCGGGGGCGGGCAATCAGCCCCAGCATTTT. Protein product: CASSDPMAPGAGNQPQHF.

In this sample, this clonotype turned up a few times. The V gene is TRBV28, the J gene TRBJ1-3; D uncertain. The CDR3 sequence is 12 residues long. The V gene's germline CDR1 is MDHEN and CDR2 SYDVKM. Trimming left V 2 bases short and J 4 bases short, with 3 bases between. The CDR3, as DNA: TGTGCCAGCAGTTTAAACGGAAACACCATATATTTT. Protein sequence: CASSLNGNTIYF. The variable domain in full, completed from reference TRBV28 and TRBJ1-3, reads DVKVTQSSRYLVKRTGEKVFLECVQDMDHENMFWYRQDPGLGLRLIYFSYDVKMKEKGDIPEGYSVSREKKERFSLILESASTNQTSMYLCASSLNGNTIYFGEGSWLTVV.

This rearrangement joins TRBV25-1 to TRBJ1-3, with D unresolved. The V end lost 0 bases, the J end lost 0 bases, and 3 bases lay between the germline ends. The CDR3 length is 14 residues. The germline CDR1 and CDR2 sequences are MGHDK and SYGVNS. The DNA of the CDR3 is TGTGCCAGCAGTGAATATGGCTCTGGAAACACCATATATTTT. The encoded protein is CASSEYGSGNTIYF.

The chain links TRBV5-1 to TRBJ2-7; D gene ambiguous. There are 15 residues in the CDR3. Trimming took off 0 bases at V and 0 bases at J, with 10 bases between the two ends. The germline V gene has CDR1 SGHRS and CDR2 YFSETQ. CDR3 sequence reads: CASSLVGPTSYEQYF. The CDR3 DNA sequence: TGCGCCAGCAGCTTGGTAGGCCCTACCTCCTACGAGCAGTACTTC.

The V call is TRBV19, the J call TRBJ1-4; 8 nucleotides line up with TRBD1. V trimming: 6 bases; J trimming: 4 bases; junction bases outside the gene matches: 4. The germline V gene has CDR1 LNHDA and CDR2 SQIVND (reference sequence). The CDR3 covers 14 residues. The CDR3 nucleotides read TGTGCCAGTAGCAGAGGACAGGGTAATGAAAAACTGTTTTTT. Translation gives CASSRGQGNEKLFF.

This chain links TRBV6-5 with TRBJ2-3, with TRBD2 as a possible D gene (5 bases). The ends were cut back, 7 bases at V and 6 bases at J, with 14 bases in the middle. This CDR3 is 13 amino acids long. The germline V gene encodes CDR1 MNHEY and CDR2 SVGAGI. CDR3 protein: CASTSDSGDTQYF. The CDR3 region has the DNA TGTGCCAGCACATCTGACTCGGGGGATACGCAGTATTTT.

This clonotype was found once. The V gene is TRBV28, the J gene TRBJ2-7; no clear D. The V gene's germline CDR1 is MDHEN and CDR2 SYDVKM. The germline V and J ends were trimmed by 3 bases and 2 bases, with 8 bases remaining between them. The CDR3 loop spans 13 amino acids. The CDR3 nucleotides read TGTGCCAGCAGTTTTCCCTCAACCTACGAGCAGTACTTC. Its protein is CASSFPSTYEQYF.

The chain joins TRBV7-2 to TRBJ2-1, with 8 positions matching TRBD2. CDR3 length: 15 residues. Per the germline V gene, CDR1 is SGHTA and CDR2 is FQGNSA. The trim removed 5 bases at V and 1 base at J, leaving 4 bases unmatched. The CDR3 coding sequence is TGTGCCAGCAGCCTCGGGACTAGTTCCTACAATGAGCAGTTCTTC. This codes for CASSLGTSSYNEQFF.

This clonotype is a singleton in its sample. The chain carries TRBV15 and TRBJ2-6; possible D gene TRBD1, 5 bases. Per germline, CDR1 LNHNV and CDR2 YYDKDF (reference sequence). The V end lost 1 base, the J end lost 1 base, and 8 bases lay between the germline ends. This CDR3 region has 16 residues. The CDR3 DNA sequence: TGTGCCACCAGCAGAGCACCAGGGTCTGGGGCCAACGTCCTGACTTTC. Translating gives CATSRAPGSGANVLTF.

The chain is built from TRBV29-1 and TRBJ1-2; D gene ambiguous. V was trimmed by 0 bases and J by 7 bases, leaving 12 bases between them. This CDR3 region has 13 residues. Germline CDR1 and CDR2: SQVTM and ANQGSEA. The CDR3 protein is CSVEDRSWSGYTF. The CDR3 DNA follows: TGCAGCGTTGAAGATCGGTCCTGGAGTGGCTACACCTTC.

This rearrangement joins TRBV7-8 to TRBJ1-1; 7 bases agree with TRBD1. The germline CDR1 and CDR2 sequences are SGHVS and FQNEAQ. CDR3 length: 13 amino acids. Germline trimming cut 5 bases from V and 3 bases from J; bases unmatched to any gene: 3. CDR3 in DNA: TGTGCCAGCAGCCTACAGGGGTACACTGAAGCTTTCTTT. Translating gives CASSLQGYTEAFF.

V is TRBV21-1 and J is TRBJ1-5; TRBD1, the table's D call, was not compared with the DNA. TRBV21-1 constitutes a pseudogene. This CDR3 has 16 residues. This CDR3 is CASSPYGGRGNQPQHF. CDR3 nucleotides: TGTGCCAGCAGTCCTTATGGGGGTAGGGGCAATCAGCCCCAGCATTTT.

The rearrangement links TRBV11-1 to TRBJ2-2, with D possibly TRBD1 on 5 matching bases. CDR3 length: 20 residues. The V gene's germline CDR1 is SGHAT and CDR2 FQDESV (reference sequence). Trimming took 5 bases from V and 1 from J, leaving 26 bases between them. For the CDR3, the DNA is TGTGCCAGCAGCCTTCCCCGGTATTCAGCCTCGGACAAGAACACCGGGGAGCTGTTTTTT. Residues: CASSLPRYSASDKNTGELFF.

The genes are TRBV3-1 and TRBJ1-2; 9 bases fit TRBD1. Per the germline V gene, CDR1 is LGHDT and CDR2 is YNNKEL (reference sequence). The CDR3 is 15 amino acids. After removal of 2 bases from V and 2 bases from J, the junction contained 3 bases not matched to a gene. The DNA of the CDR3 is TGTGCCAGCAGCCAATCGGGACAGGGAAACTATGGCTACACCTTC. This codes for CASSQSGQGNYGYTF.

The rearrangement links TRBV20-1 to TRBJ2-1, with a possible D match to TRBD1 (5 bases). V lost 3 bases, J lost 2 bases, and 11 bases lay in between. This CDR3 has 14 amino acids. Germline CDR1 and CDR2: DFQATT and SNEGSKA (reference sequence). CDR3 sequence (DNA): TGCAGTGCTAGTAAGGACACTGCCTACAATGAGCAGTTCTTC. Encoded protein: CSASKDTAYNEQFF.

V and J are TRBV3-1 and TRBJ2-1; the D is unclear. The CDR3 is made up of 11 amino acids. The germline gives CDR1 LGHDT, CDR2 YNNKEL (reference sequence). Trimming pared 0 bases from V and 15 bases from J, leaving 9 bases between. Here the CDR3 reads CASSQEIRGFF. CDR3 bases: TGTGCCAGCAGCCAAGAAATCCGAGGGTTCTTC.

The V gene is TRBV9, the J gene TRBJ2-5; D is possibly TRBD1 (5 bases). V was shortened by 0 bases and J by 5 bases, with 17 bases between the two germline ends. The CDR3 sequence is 16 residues long. Germline values: CDR1 SGDLS, CDR2 YYNGEE. CDR3 residues: CASSVGKGRGLETQYF. CDR3 nucleotide sequence: TGTGCCAGCAGCGTAGGGAAGGGGCGAGGTTTGGAGACCCAGTACTTC.

The genes are TRBV2 and TRBJ2-3; D remains ambiguous. Germline V gene sequence: CDR1 SNHLY, CDR2 FYNNEI. This CDR3 is 9 amino acids long. Trimming removed 10 bases at V and 2 bases at J, with 1 base between. The CDR3 sequence is CATTDTQYF. CDR3 sequence (DNA): TGTGCCACCACAGATACGCAGTATTTT.

The rearrangement uses TRBV25-1 and TRBJ2-7; 8 bases agree with TRBD1. J was trimmed by 4 bases and V by 4 bases; bases with no gene match: 9. The germline gives CDR1 MGHDK, CDR2 SYGVNS. The CDR3 is 15 residues long. The CDR3: CASSVKTGELYEQYF. The CDR3 bases are TGTGCCAGCAGTGTAAAGACAGGGGAGCTATACGAGCAGTACTTC.

This clonotype was observed once. This chain uses TRBV11-2 with TRBJ1-2; no firm D call. This CDR3 is 13 amino acids long. V was clipped by 5 bases and J by 10 bases, with 17 bases between them. Looked up from germline, CDR1 is SGHAT and CDR2 is FQNNGV. CDR3 sequence reads: CASSPADTMIYTF. CDR3 coding DNA: TGTGCCAGCAGCCCCGCTGACACGATGATCTACACCTTC.

The gene calls are TRBV12-3 or TRBV12-4 and TRBJ2-1; D is ambiguous. This CDR3 comprises 16 residues. V lost 9 bases and J 4 bases, leaving 22 bases between the germline ends. CDR3 amino acids: CASFDQILFVYNEQFF. CDR3 in DNA: TGTGCCAGTTTCGACCAGATACTTTTTGTTTACAATGAGCAGTTCTTC.

Comment on this clonotype: The junction differs from germline at one of its ends, possibly a read error. The chain carries TRBV7-9 and TRBJ2-1, with D perhaps TRBD2 (5 bases). Germline CDR1 is SEHNR and CDR2 is FQNEAQ (reference sequence). The length of the CDR3 is 15 residues. The CDR3 protein is CSSSLANGAYNEQFF. In nucleotides, the CDR3 is TGTTCCAGCAGCTTAGCGAATGGAGCCTACAATGAGCAGTTCTTC.

V is TRBV29-1 and J is TRBJ2-1, with D perhaps matching TRBD1 (5 bases). Germline V gene lookup returns CDR1 SQVTM and CDR2 ANQGSEA. The length of the CDR3 is 13 residues. Between the trimmed V and J ends, which lost 5 bases and 3 bases, there was a span of 11 bases. Here the CDR3 reads CSVLLDSYNEQFF. Written as DNA, the CDR3 is TGCAGCGTTCTCCTAGACAGCTACAATGAGCAGTTCTTC.